This is a list of T cell receptor beta chains from one sample in a study of human T cells and chemical hapten exposure. TCRdb called the RACE reads again in MiXCR, with one record for every CDR3 protein. The sample records a few hundred thousand distinct CDR3 sequences, about 6% being singletons. Specimen: whole blood, collected in connection with sensitization to the hapten diphenylcyclopropenone (DPC). The receptors originated from a woman under 30 with alopecia areata. Some clones in this sample may be carry-over from other donors' samples. The CDR3 runs from the conserved cysteine through the conserved F or W. The D gene is left open where the match is weak. The size field is filled for only some rows; it gives once, few, many or a size class.

CASSQYGQYSNQPQHF	TGCGCCAGCAGCCAATACGGACAGTATAGCAATCAGCCCCAGCATTTT	TRBV4-1	many	NA	TRBJ1-5
CAISDGTGGYEQYF	TGTGCCATCAGTGACGGGACAGGGGGCTACGAGCAGTACTTC	TRBV10-3	few	TRBD1	TRBJ2-7
CASSPGQGLPQHF	TGTGCCAGCAGCCCGGGACAGGGGCTGCCCCAGCATTTT	TRBV7-2	many	TRBD1	TRBJ1-5
CASSLGQVGSDTQYF	TGTGCCAGCAGTTTGGGACAGGTTGGGTCAGATACGCAGTATTTT	TRBV12-3/TRBV12-4	few	TRBD1	TRBJ2-3
CASSQDYIPYNEQFF	TGTGCCAGCAGCCAGGACTACATCCCCTACAATGAGCAGTTCTTC	TRBV3-1	many	NA	TRBJ2-1
CSARGGGEADTQYF	TGCAGTGCTAGAGGCGGGGGTGAGGCAGATACGCAGTATTTT	TRBV20-1	many	TRBD2	TRBJ2-3
CAIRSTGTGAYEQYF	TGTGCCATCAGATCGACCGGGACGGGGGCCTACGAGCAGTACTTC	TRBV10-3	NA	NA	TRBJ2-7
CASSQDVHREAFF	TGTGCCAGCAGCCAAGACGTTCACCGTGAAGCTTTCTTT	TRBV4-2	many	NA	TRBJ1-1
CASSHVRSTLDTEAFF	TGCGCCAGCAGCCACGTTAGAAGTACCCTAGACACTGAAGCTTTCTTT	TRBV4-1	many	NA	TRBJ1-1
CASSQTEGSPLHF	TGTGCCAGCAGTCAGACTGAGGGTTCACCCCTCCACTTT	TRBV16	many	NA	TRBJ1-6
CSARDRGGPSDTQYF	TGCAGTGCTAGAGATAGGGGAGGACCCTCAGATACGCAGTATTTT	TRBV20-1	NA	NA	TRBJ2-3
CAASPGTTSYEQYF	TGTGCCGCCTCTCCCGGGACTACCTCCTACGAGCAGTACTTC	TRBV10-3	few	TRBD2	TRBJ2-7
CSAGRDLNTEAFF	TGCAGTGCGGGTAGGGACCTGAACACTGAAGCTTTCTTT	TRBV20-1	few	NA	TRBJ1-1
CASSLEVQTRSEAFF	TGTGCCAGCAGCTTAGAGGTCCAGACGAGGTCTGAAGCTTTCTTT	TRBV7-2	few	NA	TRBJ1-1
CASSLGGLHTGELFF	TGTGCCAGCAGCTTAGGGGGGCTCCACACCGGGGAGCTGTTTTTT	TRBV7-9	few	NA	TRBJ2-2
CASSLGSGTGAPGQPQHF	TGTGCCAGCAGCTTAGGGTCCGGGACAGGGGCGCCAGGTCAGCCCCAGCATTTT	TRBV7-9	NA	TRBD1	TRBJ1-5
CASNQWGSYEQYF	TGTGCCAGCAACCAGTGGGGCTCCTACGAGCAGTACTTC	TRBV3-1	NA	NA	TRBJ2-7
CASSQDPLGYGYTF	TGCGCCAGCAGCCAAGATCCTCTAGGCTATGGCTACACCTTC	TRBV4-1	NA	NA	TRBJ1-2
CASSSQSWGNTEAFF	TGTGCCAGCAGCTCCCAGTCCTGGGGGAACACTGAAGCTTTCTTT	TRBV7-2	NA	NA	TRBJ1-1
CASRQMMNTEAFF	TGTGCCAGCCGCCAAATGATGAACACTGAAGCTTTCTTT	TRBV6-5	NA	NA	TRBJ1-1
CAISDGLDTQYF	TGTGCCATCAGTGATGGTTTGGATACGCAGTATTTT	TRBV10-3	NA	NA	TRBJ2-3
CASSWDKFSTDTQYF	TGTGCCAGTAGTTGGGACAAATTCAGCACAGATACGCAGTATTTT	TRBV19	NA	NA	TRBJ2-3
CASSSDRGLIENYGYTF	TGTGCCAGCAGCTCCGACAGGGGGCTAATCGAGAACTATGGCTACACCTTC	TRBV28	many	TRBD1	TRBJ1-2
CASSERRNGNTIYF	TGTGCCAGCAGTGAACGGCGGAACGGAAACACCATATATTTT	TRBV2	many	NA	TRBJ1-3
CASSNSQGVLGNVLTF	TGCGCCAGCAGCAACAGTCAGGGGGTACTAGGTAACGTCCTGACTTTC	TRBV5-1	NA	TRBD1	TRBJ2-6
CASSAKGGSGTDTQYF	TGTGCCAGCAGTGCAAAAGGGGGTAGTGGCACAGATACGCAGTATTTT	TRBV6-6	few	NA	TRBJ2-3
CASSLDPTGRQSPLHF	TGTGCCAGCAGCTTAGATCCGACAGGGCGTCAATCACCCCTCCACTTT	TRBV7-2	few	TRBD1	TRBJ1-6
CASSPGPAKETQYF	TGCGCCAGCAGCCCAGGACCGGCTAAAGAGACCCAGTACTTC	TRBV5-1	many	NA	TRBJ2-5
CASSRQIRSEAFF	TGTGCCAGCAGCCGCCAGATCCGGTCTGAAGCTTTCTTT	TRBV14	few	NA	TRBJ1-1
CASSFSPPDGYTF	TGTGCCAGCAGCTTCAGCCCCCCTGATGGCTACACCTTC	TRBV7-3	many	NA	TRBJ1-2
CASSLVEKGLLSGNTIYF	TGTGCCAGCAGCTTAGTCGAGAAGGGGCTACTCTCTGGAAACACCATATATTTT	TRBV7-2	many	NA	TRBJ1-3
CASSFEYEQYF	TGCGCCAGCAGCTTTGAGTACGAGCAGTACTTC	TRBV5-1	NA	NA	TRBJ2-7
CASNLPTPANYGYTF	TGCGCCAGCAATCTCCCTACACCCGCTAACTATGGCTACACCTTC	TRBV4-3	many	NA	TRBJ1-2
CASSLEGFTGELFF	TGTGCCAGCAGCTTGGAGGGTTTCACCGGGGAGCTGTTTTTT	TRBV7-3	few	NA	TRBJ2-2
CASSSFGNTEAFF	TGTGCCAGCAGCTCTTTCGGAAACACTGAAGCTTTCTTT	TRBV6-5	few	NA	TRBJ1-1
CSVTTGTGQPQHF	TGCAGCGTCACTACAGGGACGGGCCAGCCCCAGCATTTT	TRBV29-1	many	NA	TRBJ1-5
CSVARKGPNYGYTF	TGCAGCGTTGCCCGGAAGGGACCGAACTATGGCTACACCTTC	TRBV29-1	few	NA	TRBJ1-2
CASSVGADDSNQPQHF	TGTGCCAGCAGCGTAGGTGCAGACGATAGCAATCAGCCCCAGCATTTT	TRBV9	NA	NA	TRBJ1-5
CASSPTGTGGRSTEAFF	TGTGCCAGCAGCCCCACCGGGACAGGGGGCCGTAGCACTGAAGCTTTCTTT	TRBV6-5	NA	TRBD1	TRBJ1-1
CASSSQTFNNEQFF	TGTGCCAGCAGTTCTCAAACCTTTAACAATGAGCAGTTCTTC	TRBV2	NA	NA	TRBJ2-1
CAISMADTEAFF	TGTGCCATTTCGATGGCGGACACTGAAGCTTTCTTT	TRBV10-3	many	NA	TRBJ1-1
CSARGKDRGRVDEQFF	TGCAGTGCTAGAGGGAAGGACAGGGGGCGCGTAGATGAGCAGTTCTTC	TRBV20-1	NA	TRBD1	TRBJ2-1
CASRKDIHNEQFF	TGTGCCAGCAGGAAGGACATACACAATGAGCAGTTCTTC	TRBV2	NA	NA	TRBJ2-1
CAISDKGQVNSPLHF	TGTGCCATCAGTGATAAGGGACAGGTTAATTCACCCCTCCACTTT	TRBV10-3	few	TRBD1	TRBJ1-6
CASSPTNSGNTIYF	TGTGCCAGCAGCCCTACTAACTCTGGAAACACCATATATTTT	TRBV3-1	NA	NA	TRBJ1-3
CASRRGTENTEAFF	TGTGCCAGCCGCCGCGGGACAGAGAACACTGAAGCTTTCTTT	TRBV7-9	NA	TRBD1	TRBJ1-1
CASSQLGATDTQYF	TGTGCCAGCAGCCAGCTAGGGGCCACAGATACGCAGTATTTT	TRBV6-1	few	NA	TRBJ2-3
CASSLEPRDRTDTQYF	TGTGCCAGCAGCTTAGAGCCTAGGGACCGCACAGATACGCAGTATTTT	TRBV7-6	few	NA	TRBJ2-3
CASSPSLRQGGTEAFF	TGTGCCAGCAGTCCATCTCTTCGACAGGGGGGCACTGAAGCTTTCTTT	TRBV12-3/TRBV12-4	NA	TRBD1	TRBJ1-1
CASSPAASTDTQYF	TGTGCCAGCTCACCAGCGGCGAGCACAGATACGCAGTATTTT	TRBV18	many	NA	TRBJ2-3
CASSSLRSSGNTIYF	TGTGCCAGCTCAAGTCTCCGAAGCTCTGGAAACACCATATATTTT	TRBV6-5	NA	NA	TRBJ1-3
CASSYNSGSNQPQHF	TGTGCCAGCAGTTACAACAGTGGGAGCAATCAGCCCCAGCATTTT	TRBV6-5	many	NA	TRBJ1-5
CASSLGDTNNQPQHF	TGCGCCAGCAGCCTCGGTGACACTAACAATCAGCCCCAGCATTTT	TRBV5-1	few	NA	TRBJ1-5
CASSQDHGLDGWNTEAFF	TGTGCCAGCAGCCAAGACCATGGACTAGACGGCTGGAACACTGAAGCTTTCTTT	TRBV4-2	few	NA	TRBJ1-1
CASSPVLRVTGELFF	TGTGCCAGCAGCCCCGTCTTACGCGTCACCGGGGAGCTGTTTTTT	TRBV3-1	many	NA	TRBJ2-2
CATGREREKLFF	TGTGCCACCGGTAGGGAGCGGGAAAAACTGTTTTTT	TRBV10-3	NA	NA	TRBJ1-4
CASSNRAEAFF	TGTGCCAGCAGTAACAGGGCTGAAGCTTTCTTT	TRBV6-6	NA	NA	TRBJ1-1